This TCR beta chain was documented in a study of T-cell reconstitution after alpha-beta-depleted transplantation in children. At least ten counts were recorded for this clonotype. The TCRbeta library was prepared with unique molecular identifiers. Each CDR3 protein is one row after TCRdb ran MiXCR on the PCR reads. Of hundreds of thousands of distinct CDR3 sequences listed, around 13% are singletons. The receptor comes from a girl aged 2-10 years with congenital amegakaryocytic thrombocytopenia, due to receive a stem cell transplant. Sequences were derived from PBMCs, sampled before TCRalphabeta/CD19-depleted stem cell transplant.

The CDR3 DNA reads TGCAGTGCTAGAGAGCAAATTGAAGCTTTCTTT. This sequence encodes CSAREQIEAFF. The rearrangement links TRBV20-1 to TRBJ1-1, with D unclear. This CDR3 contains 11 residues. The germline V and J ends were trimmed by 0 bases and 7 bases, with 6 bases remaining between them. In germline, CDR1 is DFQATT, CDR2 SNEGSKA (reference sequence).